Listed here are 29 T cell receptor beta chains from one sample, sequenced in a study of shared clonotypes between healthy human individuals. Assay used: immunoSEQ multiplex PCR; TCRdb lists only in-frame clones, some missing. Of some 2,000,000 clones listed, approximately 94% are singletons. Material for sequencing was naive CD4+ T cells sorted from blood. As for subset: CD45RA+ positively selected. The receptors originated from a man younger than 30 in good health.

The chain uses TRBV6-1 and TRBJ1-3; D gene unclear. Trimming took 2 bases from V and 1 from J, leaving 6 bases between them. The CDR3 spans 14 residues. CDR1 and CDR2 (germline): MNHNS, SASEGT. The CDR3 bases are TGTGCCAGCAGTGAACTCTGGTCTGGAAACACCATATATTTT. As protein: CASSELWSGNTIYF.

The chain recombines TRBV19 with TRBJ2-7, with no clear D. This CDR3 has 14 amino acids. Germline assignment: CDR1 LNHDA and CDR2 SQIVND (reference sequence). Trimming shortened V by 4 bases and J by 6 bases, and 16 bases separated the two germline ends. As DNA, the CDR3 is TGTGCCAGTAGTAATTCGGCCCCAACACGCGAGCAGTACTTC. Amino acids: CASSNSAPTREQYF.

The gene calls are TRBV6-4 and TRBJ1-2; TRBD1 agrees at 9 bases. This CDR3 has 14 residues. V was pared by 0 bases and J by 7 bases, with 3 bases of the junction left unmatched. Germline V gives CDR1 MRHNA, CDR2 SNTAGT. This CDR3 reads CASSDSGQGGGYTF. CDR3 sequence (DNA): TGTGCCAGCAGTGACTCGGGACAGGGTGGTGGCTACACCTTC.

The chain links TRBV6-1 to TRBJ2-7, with 7 positions matching TRBD1. Germline V gene data show CDR1 as MNHNS and CDR2 as SASEGT. V lost 0 bases and J lost 7; bases outside the gene matches: 6. The CDR3 runs to 14 residues. The CDR3 nucleotides are TGTGCCAGCAGTGAAGCTGACAGGGTTACTGAGCAGTACTTC. Translation gives CASSEADRVTEQYF.

V is TRBV19 and J is TRBJ1-2, with D possibly matching TRBD1 (5 bases). The germline V gene has CDR1 LNHDA and CDR2 SQIVND (reference sequence). The V end lost 7 bases, the J end lost 8 bases, and 17 bases lay between the germline ends. The length of the CDR3 is 13 residues. The CDR3 coding sequence is TGTGCCAGTACATCGCGACAGATGGGCGGCTACACCTTC. Protein sequence: CASTSRQMGGYTF.

CDR3 region: CASSLLAGGGNTIYF. DNA of the CDR3: TGTGCCAGCAGTTTATTAGCAGGGGGCGGAAACACCATATATTTT. V is TRBV27 and J is TRBJ1-3; 8 bases align to TRBD1. With V trimmed by 1 base and J by 4 bases, 3 bases remained unmatched. This CDR3 has 15 residues. CDR1 and CDR2 from the germline V gene are MNHEY and SMNVEV (reference sequence).

This clone has a single count. The chain combines TRBV4-3 with TRBJ1-6; TRBD1 matches 10 bases. The CDR3 extends over 16 amino acids. Germline V CDR1 and CDR2: LGHNA, YSLEER. V was clipped by 1 base and J by 6 bases; unmatched bases: 3. This CDR3 reads CASSQVGQGGNSPLHF. In DNA form, the CDR3 reads TGCGCCAGCAGCCAAGTTGGACAGGGGGGTAATTCACCCCTCCACTTT.

On this clone itself: The sample contains more than one DNA sequence encoding this CDR3. The chain is built from TRBV6-5 and TRBJ2-7; 10 nucleotides agree with TRBD1. In germline, CDR1 is MNHEY, CDR2 SVGAGI. The V segment lost 6 bases and the J segment 4 bases; nucleotides outside the gene matches: 9. This CDR3 is 15 amino acids long. The CDR3 is CASRYRDRGSYEQYF. The DNA of the CDR3 is TGTGCCAGCAGGTACCGGGACAGGGGTAGTTACGAGCAGTACTTC.

A single count supports this clone. This chain joins TRBV5-1 and TRBJ1-1; D gene uncertain. CDR3 length: 13 residues. Trimming took off 2 bases at V and 4 bases at J, with 9 bases between the two ends. Germline CDR1 is SGHRS and CDR2 is YFSETQ. The CDR3 spells CASSFQSATEAFF. The CDR3 DNA reads TGCGCCAGCAGCTTCCAGTCCGCCACTGAAGCTTTCTTT. The full variable domain, its missing parts supplied by reference TRBV5-1 and TRBJ1-1, is KAGVTQTPRYLIKTRGQQVTLSCSPISGHRSVSWYQQTPGQGLQFLFEYFSETQRNKGNFPGRFSGRQFSNSRSEMNVSTLELGDSALYLCASSFQSATEAFFGQGTRLTVV.

The J gene is TRBJ2-1, the V gene TRBV15, with TRBD1 as a possible D gene (7 bases). Germline V gene data show CDR1 as LNHNV and CDR2 as YYDKDF (reference sequence). V was trimmed by 0 bases and J by 3 bases, leaving 15 bases between them. The CDR3 loop spans 17 amino acids. This CDR3 is CATSRDRSGGIYNEQFF. In nucleotides, the CDR3 is TGTGCCACCAGCAGAGATCGGTCAGGGGGGATCTACAATGAGCAGTTCTTC.

This chain joins TRBV7-2 and TRBJ1-5, with TRBD1 identical over 8 bases. This CDR3 is built from 14 residues. With 2 bases clipped from V and 6 bases from J, the junction kept 3 bases outside the gene matches. Germline CDR1 SGHTA, CDR2 FQGNSA. CDR3 residues: CASSLQGAFQPQHF. DNA of the CDR3: TGTGCCAGCAGCTTACAGGGGGCTTTTCAGCCCCAGCATTTT.

The chain recombines TRBV10-2 with TRBJ1-4, with TRBD1 matching over 10 bases. CDR3 length: 14 amino acids. Germline assignment: CDR1 WSHSY and CDR2 SAAADI. The V gene end was trimmed by 6 bases and the J gene end by 10 bases; junction bases not matched to a gene: 8. The CDR3 region is CASSAGTGVRKLFF. The CDR3 nucleotides read TGCGCCAGCAGCGCCGGGACAGGGGTTAGAAAACTGTTTTTT.

The CDR3 region has the DNA TGTGCCTGGAGTGTTCAGGGACTAGCGGCAGAGACCCAGTACTTC. Translated, it gives CAWSVQGLAAETQYF. This chain joins TRBV30 and TRBJ2-5; 11 bases align to TRBD2. V lost 0 bases and J lost 4; bases outside the gene matches: 4. The CDR3 totals 15 residues. Germline CDR1 reads GTSNPN; CDR2 reads SVGIG (reference sequence).

This sequence joins TRBV30 and TRBJ1-2, with a tentative D call TRBD1 (5 bases). CDR1 and CDR2 from the germline V gene are GTSNPN and SVGIG (reference sequence). V was clipped by 1 base and J by 2 bases, with 11 bases between them. CDR3 size: 14 residues. The CDR3 DNA reads TGTGCCTGGAGTGGTGACAGCTCGAACTATGGCTACACCTTC. It translates to CAWSGDSSNYGYTF. Variable domain in full (rest from reference TRBV30 and TRBJ1-2): SQTIHQWPATLVQPVGSPLSLECTVEGTSNPNLYWYRQAAGRGLQLLFYSVGIGQISSEVPQNLSASRPQDRQFILSSKKLLLSDSGFYLCAWSGDSSNYGYTFGSGTRLTVV.

V and J are TRBV5-1 and TRBJ1-4, with D unclear. Germline V gene data show CDR1 as SGHRS and CDR2 as YFSETQ. The CDR3 spans 15 residues. V was shortened by 2 bases and J by 8 bases, with 16 bases between the two germline ends. The CDR3 nucleotides are TGCGCCAGCAGCTTCACAAATTACGGTGGCGAAAAACTGTTTTTT. Protein: CASSFTNYGGEKLFF.

Points on this clone: The sample carries other DNA sequences with the same CDR3. This chain connects TRBV20-1 to TRBJ2-1, with D perhaps TRBD1 or TRBD2 (5 bases each). V lost 6 bases and J 7 bases, leaving 10 bases between the germline ends. Germline CDR1 DFQATT, CDR2 SNEGSKA (reference sequence). The CDR3 spans 11 residues. For the CDR3, the DNA is TGCAGTGCGCGAGGGGATAATGAGCAGTTCTTC. Protein sequence: CSARGDNEQFF.

This clone was seen more than once but under ten times. The V call is TRBV7-9, the J call TRBJ1-6; D uncertain. CDR1 is SEHNR, CDR2 FQNEAQ, per germline (reference sequence). The CDR3 is 14 amino acids. Trimming cost V 3 bases and J 8 bases, with 11 bases left between them. Here the CDR3 reads CASSFDQWDSPLHF. The DNA of the CDR3 is TGTGCCAGCAGCTTCGACCAGTGGGATTCACCCCTCCACTTT.

The chain links TRBV7-9 to TRBJ2-7; D gene unclear. CDR3 length equals 13 residues. V shed 2 bases and J shed 3 bases, with 8 bases lying between them. The germline V gene encodes CDR1 SEHNR and CDR2 FQNEAQ (reference sequence). As DNA, the CDR3 is TGTGCCAGCAGCTTAACGGGCCACTACGAGCAGTACTTC. This gives the protein CASSLTGHYEQYF.

The genes are TRBV10-3 and TRBJ1-2, with 9 bases lining up with TRBD1. CDR1 is ENHRY and CDR2 is SYGVKD in the germline V gene. The CDR3 extends over 15 amino acids. V shed 4 bases and J 5 bases; nucleotides not matched to a gene: 8. CDR3 nucleotide sequence: TGTGCCATCAGTGGGGATACAGGGGGCGTGTATGGCTACACCTTC. Its protein is CAISGDTGGVYGYTF.

This sequence joins TRBV19 and TRBJ1-5; D call uncertain. The CDR3 totals 13 residues. The germline CDR1 and CDR2 sequences are LNHDA and SQIVND (reference sequence). Trimming pared 7 bases from V and 4 bases from J, leaving 11 bases between. The CDR3 DNA reads TGTGCCAGTACGGCGAACTCAAATCAGCCCCAGCATTTT. It codes for CASTANSNQPQHF.

The chain's CDR3 is CASSPYWGTYEQYF. CDR3 nucleotides: TGTGCCAGCTCACCATATTGGGGAACCTACGAGCAGTACTTC. The chain uses TRBV18 and TRBJ2-7; D gene uncertain. This CDR3 is 14 amino acids long. Between the trimmed V and J ends, which lost 2 bases and 2 bases, there was a span of 10 bases. Germline V gene data show CDR1 as KGHSH and CDR2 as LQKENI.

The chain carries TRBV7-9 and TRBJ2-3, with TRBD2 as a possible D gene (5 bases). The CDR3 length is 15 residues. V was shortened by 2 bases and J by 4 bases, with 13 bases between the two germline ends. Looked up from germline, CDR1 is SEHNR and CDR2 is FQNEAQ (reference sequence). CDR3 in DNA: TGTGCCAGCAGCTTAACCGGGAATGGGGCAGATACGCAGTATTTT. Its translation is CASSLTGNGADTQYF.

V is TRBV5-6 and J is TRBJ2-7; 8 bases are a match to TRBD2. Germline CDR1 and CDR2: SGHDT and YYEEEE. The CDR3 has 17 residues. The trim removed 4 bases at V and 6 bases at J, leaving 18 bases unmatched. DNA of the CDR3: TGTGCCAGCAGCCGCCAAACGGGAGCGGGAGTAGCCTCCGAGCAGTACTTC. Residues: CASSRQTGAGVASEQYF.

In this sample, this clone turned up a few times. Other DNA sequences in this sample translate to the same CDR3. J is TRBJ1-3 and V is TRBV5-1; TRBD1 might be the D (6 bases). Germline CDR1 SGHRS, CDR2 YFSETQ. Trimming took 0 bases from V and 0 from J, leaving 7 bases between them. The CDR3 extends over 15 amino acids. CDR3 amino acids: CASSLEQGSGNTIYF. The DNA for the CDR3 is TGCGCCAGCAGCTTGGAACAGGGCTCTGGAAACACCATATATTTT.

The chain carries TRBV5-1 and TRBJ1-5, with a possible D match to TRBD1 (5 bases). Germline CDR1 and CDR2: SGHRS and YFSETQ. V was clipped by 0 bases and J by 5 bases, with 12 bases between them. The CDR3 runs to 15 residues. CDR3 nucleotides: TGCGCCAGCAGCTTGGGCGGGGCTGTCTATCAGCCCCAGCATTTT. This codes for CASSLGGAVYQPQHF.

The chain is built from TRBV5-1 and TRBJ2-7, with 14 bases fitting TRBD2. The CDR3 runs to 19 residues. V trimming: 3 bases; J trimming: 4 bases; junction bases outside the gene matches: 15. In germline, CDR1 is SGHRS, CDR2 YFSETQ. DNA for the CDR3: TGCGCCAGCAGCTGGGGTTCCGGGACTAGCGGGAGCGGGGTTTACGAGCAGTACTTC. Amino acid sequence: CASSWGSGTSGSGVYEQYF.

This clone was seen a handful of times. This chain joins TRBV18 and TRBJ2-5; TRBD1 matches at 7 bases. Per germline, CDR1 KGHSH and CDR2 LQKENI. CDR3 length equals 14 residues. With V trimmed by 1 base and J by 2 bases, 1 base remained unmatched. The CDR3 is CASSPHRGQETQYF. The CDR3 region has the DNA TGTGCCAGCTCACCACACAGGGGTCAAGAGACCCAGTACTTC. Looking up the rest from reference TRBV18 and TRBJ2-5 gives the full variable domain: NAGVMQNPRHLVRRRGQEARLRCSPMKGHSHVYWYRQLPEEGLKFMVYLQKENIIDESGMPKERFSAEFPKEGPSILRIQQVVRGDSAAYFCASSPHRGQETQYFGPGTRLLVL.

The rearrangement uses TRBV6-6 and TRBJ1-2; D is ambiguous. Germline CDR1 reads MNHNY; CDR2 reads SVGAGI (reference sequence). This CDR3 comprises 13 residues. Trimming shortened V by 4 bases and J by 2 bases, and 8 bases separated the two germline ends. The CDR3 sequence: CASSFVQNYGYTF. CDR3 in DNA: TGTGCCAGCAGTTTTGTACAGAACTATGGCTACACCTTC.

This clone was found once. V and J are TRBV5-4 and TRBJ2-2; D call uncertain. Germline CDR1 reads SGHNT; CDR2 reads YYREEE (reference sequence). V lost 0 bases, J lost 2 bases, and 5 bases lay in between. The CDR3 runs 14 residues. The CDR3 reads CASSLDYNTGELFF. CDR3 DNA sequence: TGTGCCAGCAGCTTGGACTACAACACCGGGGAGCTGTTTTTT.